This T cell receptor (beta chain) is from a study of blood T cell repertoires in COVID-19. Study-level information: The study drew acute and convalescent COVID-19 samples from the United States, Italy and Spain. Sources were T cells, B-cell-depleted T cells, or PBMCs; the material itself was cDNA or gDNA.

Per the original data handling: Nucleated cell counts were estimated from reference gene primer amplification. Profiled with immunoSEQ multiplex PCR; TCRdb holds only in-frame clones, not every one. V and J calls plus clone size are reproduced from that table; the DNA served to infer D and trimming. This table holds more than 150,000 clones, about 87% found once. Germline V lookup: CDR1 SGHNT, CDR2 YYREEE (reference sequence). CDR3 size: 17 residues. Trimming cost V 4 bases and J 9 bases, with 23 bases left between them. The sequenced material came from peripheral blood. This chain uses TRBV5-4 with TRBJ1-6, with D maybe TRBD1 (5 bases). The TCR comes from a man in his forties with active or convalescent COVID-19. The CDR3 nucleotides read TGTGCCAGCAGCCCCGCGGGGGGGTCTGGTGGATTTTCACCCCTCCACTTT. The encoded protein is CASSPAGGSGGFSPLHF.